This TCR beta chain derives from a study of human T cells and chemical hapten exposure. Time point described: pre-sensitization, week 0. Stated treatment: therapeutic diphenylcyclopropenone sensitization with weekly scalp DPC. TCRdb re-analysed the RACE reads in MiXCR, keeping a single row per CDR3 protein. Of approximately 320,000 distinct CDR3 sequences in the sample, approximately 5% were seen once. At least ten counts were recorded for this clonotype. Trimming removed 6 bases from V and 0 bases from J, with 5 bases in between. CDR3 length: 11 amino acids. Germline loops: CDR1 DFQATT, CDR2 SNEGSKA (reference sequence).

The receptor was isolated from a woman younger than 35 with alopecia areata. Some clones in this sample may be carry-over from other donors' samples. The sample in question was whole blood, obtained in connection with sensitization to the hapten diphenylcyclopropenone (DPC). The chain combines TRBV20-1 with TRBJ1-1; D remains ambiguous. CDR3 amino acids: CSAGVNTEAFF. The CDR3 DNA reads as TGCAGTGCAGGAGTGAACACTGAAGCTTTCTTT.